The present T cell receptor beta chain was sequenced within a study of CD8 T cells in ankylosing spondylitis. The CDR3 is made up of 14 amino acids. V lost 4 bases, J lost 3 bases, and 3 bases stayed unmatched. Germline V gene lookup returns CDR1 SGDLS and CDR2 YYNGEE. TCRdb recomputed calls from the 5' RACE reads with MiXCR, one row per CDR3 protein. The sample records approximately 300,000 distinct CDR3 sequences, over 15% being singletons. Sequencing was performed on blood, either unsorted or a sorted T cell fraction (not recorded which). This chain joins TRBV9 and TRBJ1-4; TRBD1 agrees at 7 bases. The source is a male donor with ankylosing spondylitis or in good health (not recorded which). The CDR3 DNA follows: TGTGCCAGCAGCCGGACAGGCTCTAATGAAAAACTGTTTTTT. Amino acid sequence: CASSRTGSNEKLFF.